What follows are 18 T cell receptor beta chains derived from one specimen sequenced in a study of post-analysis software for immune sequencing data. The study's findings and limits: When patients were compared with controls, four to six TRBV segments were more frequent, TRBV5-6, TRBV5-1 and TRBV20-1 among them.

Carried by the TCR beta cDNA libraries were unique molecular identifiers. One entry per CDR3 protein results from TCRdb running MiXCR on the PCR reads. The sample holds about 680,000 distinct CDR3 sequences, around 64% seen once. What these receptors recognize is not known. The sample consisted of blood. All receptors derive from a girl aged 2 to 9 with multiple sclerosis.

The chain has TRBV6-2 or TRBV6-3 and TRBJ2-1, with 9 bases aligning to TRBD2. The CDR3 length is 16 residues. Trimming at V came to 5 bases and at J to 9 bases, leaving 14 bases not matched to a gene. Germline V CDR1 and CDR2: MNHEY, SVGEGT. The CDR3 loop is CASSQAGTSSSSEQFF. The CDR3 region has the DNA TGTGCCAGCAGTCAGGCCGGGACTAGCAGTTCGAGTGAGCAGTTCTTC.

The chain uses TRBV19 and TRBJ2-5, with D maybe TRBD2 (6 bases). Germline values: CDR1 LNHDA, CDR2 SQIVND (reference sequence). The V gene lost 5 bases and the J gene lost 9 bases, with 16 bases spanning the gap. The CDR3 spans 13 residues. The CDR3 region is CASSLDGTGAQYF. DNA for the CDR3: TGTGCCAGTAGTCTGGACGGAACGGGGGCCCAGTACTTC. Full variable domain (remainder filled in from reference TRBV19 and TRBJ2-5): DGGITQSPKYLFRKEGQNVTLSCEQNLNHDAMYWYRQDPGQGLRLIYYSQIVNDFQKGDIAEGYSVSREKKESFPLTVTSAQKNPTAFYLCASSLDGTGAQYFGPGTRLLVL.

This clonotype was seen a single time. The J gene is TRBJ2-3, the V gene TRBV12-3 or TRBV12-4; D is perhaps TRBD1 or TRBD2 (5 bases each). Deletions cut 7 bases from V and 4 bases from J, with 21 bases between. The CDR3 runs 16 residues. CDR3: CASTPGGHKRADTQYF. Written as DNA, the CDR3 is TGTGCCAGCACCCCTGGAGGACACAAGAGAGCAGATACGCAGTATTTT.

This clonotype was observed once. The CDR3 sequence is CASSLVGGLKNIQYF. The CDR3 DNA is TGCGCCAGCAGCTTGGTAGGGGGCCTCAAAAACATTCAGTACTTC. The rearrangement uses TRBV5-1 and TRBJ2-4; TRBD1 matches 7 bases. Trimming at V came to 0 bases and at J to 3 bases, leaving 3 bases not matched to a gene. CDR3 size: 15 residues. The germline gives CDR1 SGHRS, CDR2 YFSETQ.

In nucleotides, the CDR3 is TGTGCCAGCAGTTACTCGAAAGGGTTGAACACTGAAGCTTTCTTT. It yields the protein CASSYSKGLNTEAFF. The chain is built from TRBV6-5 and TRBJ1-1, with unresolved D. From germline, CDR1 is MNHEY and CDR2 SVGAGI. The CDR3 runs to 15 residues. V lost 0 bases and J 0 bases, leaving 8 bases between the germline ends.

The chain links TRBV4-3 to TRBJ1-1; possible D gene TRBD1, 6 bases. There are 15 residues in the CDR3. V gave up 0 bases and J gave up 1 base, with 9 bases separating them. CDR1 is LGHNA, CDR2 YSLEER, per germline. The CDR3 region is CASSQESGANTEAFF. In DNA, the CDR3 is TGCGCCAGCAGCCAAGAATCAGGGGCGAACACTGAAGCTTTCTTT.

The chain carries TRBV4-1 and TRBJ2-3; tentative D call: TRBD2 (6 bases). The V gene's germline CDR1 is MGHRA and CDR2 YSYEKL. V lost 0 bases to trimming and J lost 5 bases, with 18 bases between them. There are 17 residues in the CDR3. This CDR3 is CASSQDAGPGGLDTQYF. For the CDR3, the DNA is TGCGCCAGCAGCCAAGATGCGGGCCCCGGAGGGTTAGATACGCAGTATTTT.

The V call is TRBV29-1, the J call TRBJ1-2; 7 positions agree with TRBD1. The V segment lost 6 bases and the J segment 3 bases; nucleotides outside the gene matches: 16. The length of the CDR3 is 16 residues. Germline loops: CDR1 SQVTM, CDR2 ANQGSEA. CDR3 loop: CSVDRVPEDPYYGYTF. The CDR3 DNA follows: TGCAGCGTAGACAGGGTACCCGAGGACCCCTACTATGGCTACACCTTC.

CDR3 loop: CASSRGQGIDAQYF. The CDR3 coding sequence is TGTGCCAGCAGCCGTGGACAGGGGATCGATGCGCAGTATTTT. The chain couples TRBV12-3 or TRBV12-4 to TRBJ2-3, with TRBD1 identical over 9 bases. V gave up 6 bases and J gave up 10 bases; unmatched junction bases: 11. CDR3 size: 14 residues.

The gene calls are TRBV20-1 and TRBJ2-1; 8 bases agree with TRBD2. J lost 2 bases, V lost 1 base, and 4 bases had no gene match. Germline V gene lookup returns CDR1 DFQATT and CDR2 SNEGSKA (reference sequence). The CDR3 is made up of 15 amino acids. In nucleotides, the CDR3 is TGCAGTGCTAGAGTCCTTAGCGGGGCCTACAATGAGCAGTTCTTC. This encodes CSARVLSGAYNEQFF.

The chain employs TRBV7-2 and TRBJ2-3, with TRBD2 identical over 12 bases. The J segment lost 8 bases and the V segment lost 6 bases, leaving 6 bases of the junction unmatched. From germline, CDR1 is SGHTA and CDR2 FQGNSA. The CDR3 is made up of 14 amino acids. CDR3 amino acids: CASSRLAGVGTQYF. The CDR3 DNA follows: TGTGCCAGCAGTCGACTAGCGGGAGTTGGTACGCAGTATTTT. Full variable domain (outside the CDR3, taken from reference TRBV7-2 and TRBJ2-3): GAGVSQSPSNKVTEKGKDVELRCDPISGHTALYWYRQSLGQGLEFLIYFQGNSAPDKSGLPSDRFSAERTGGSVSTLTIQRTQQEDSAVYLCASSRLAGVGTQYFGPGTRLTVL.

This clonotype showed up just once. This sequence joins TRBV5-6 and TRBJ2-3; 8 bases agree with TRBD2. In germline, CDR1 is SGHDT, CDR2 YYEEEE. The J segment lost 2 bases and the V segment lost 1 base, leaving 6 bases of the junction unmatched. The CDR3 runs to 16 residues. CDR3 DNA sequence: TGTGCCAGCAGCTTGTTACAGCGGGGGACCACAGATACGCAGTATTTT. This encodes CASSLLQRGTTDTQYF.

This clonotype was seen a few times. The CDR3 spells CASSLGQIPGQTYEQYF. CDR3 sequence (DNA): TGTGCCAGCAGCTTAGGCCAGATACCGGGACAGACCTACGAGCAGTACTTC. The rearrangement uses TRBV7-6 and TRBJ2-7; 7 positions agree with TRBD1. Germline V lookup: CDR1 SGHVS, CDR2 FNYEAQ. V was pared by 1 base and J by 2 bases, with 11 bases of the junction left unmatched. The CDR3 has 17 amino acids. Full variable domain (missing parts from reference TRBV7-6 and TRBJ2-7): GAGVSQSPRYKVTKRGQDVALRCDPISGHVSLYWYRQALGQGPEFLTYFNYEAQQDKSGLPNDRFSAERPEGSISTLTIQRTEQRDSAMYRCASSLGQIPGQTYEQYFGPGTRLTVT.

The table lists this clonotype with a few counts. The chain carries TRBV18 and TRBJ1-6; 7 bases map to TRBD1. The CDR3 has 14 residues. Germline CDR1 is KGHSH and CDR2 is LQKENI. V trimming: 6 bases; J trimming: 13 bases; junction bases outside the gene matches: 12. CDR3 bases: TGTGCCAGCTCTCCGGGACAGCATGAATTCCCCCTCCACTTT. It yields the protein CASSPGQHEFPLHF.

This clonotype has only a few counts. V gene TRBV7-2 combines with J gene TRBJ2-7; D not resolved. The CDR3 is 13 amino acids. Per the germline V gene, CDR1 is SGHTA and CDR2 is FQGNSA. The V end lost 0 bases, the J end lost 5 bases, and 8 bases lay between the germline ends. This CDR3 is CASSLAPGNEQYF. The CDR3 nucleotides read TGTGCCAGCAGCTTAGCGCCTGGGAACGAGCAGTACTTC.

This clonotype was seen just once. This chain joins TRBV12-3 or TRBV12-4 and TRBJ2-1, with a possible D match to TRBD2 (6 bases). With 5 bases removed from V and 5 bases from J, the gap between germline ends came to 19 bases. This CDR3 contains 16 residues. The CDR3 reads CASSPSREELNNEQFF. As DNA, the CDR3 is TGTGCCAGCAGTCCTTCTAGGGAGGAACTAAACAATGAGCAGTTCTTC.

The V and J genes are TRBV3-1 and TRBJ2-1; 7 positions agree with TRBD1. From germline, CDR1 is LGHDT and CDR2 YNNKEL (reference sequence). CDR3 length: 15 residues. V lost 4 bases and J lost 5; bases outside the gene matches: 8. The CDR3 DNA reads as TGTGCCAGCAGCCCCGGGACAGACTTTGACAATGAGCAGTTCTTC. It yields the protein CASSPGTDFDNEQFF.

The chain is built from TRBV6-6 and TRBJ2-4; D may be TRBD2 (5 bases). Germline V gene data show CDR1 as MNHNY and CDR2 as SVGAGI (reference sequence). The CDR3 is made up of 14 amino acids. With 6 bases removed from V and 3 bases from J, the gap between germline ends came to 12 bases. The CDR3 is CASRPAGGKNIQYF. The CDR3 nucleotides are TGTGCCAGCAGGCCCGCGGGTGGCAAAAACATTCAGTACTTC.